This paragraph reports one T cell receptor (beta chain). Taking its sample share into account, this clonotype is medium-sized (0.01 to 0.1%). The specificity of this receptor is unknown. Per-base quality was not reported, and no clone a single base away is much larger than it. Reading the label with the study, this specimen's time point is: sample taken at primary tumor resection. Samples were obtained from approximately 72 patients with early-stage, untreated non-small cell lung cancer from the lung TRACERx cohort. For TCR sequencing, whole RNA was extracted from tumor and nontumor lung tissue, or from cryopreserved PBMC samples, and no cell sorting was done. Only patients with enough RNA available from two or more tumor regions were chosen for TCR sequencing. Tumor and adjacent nontumor lung specimens were reviewed by a lung pathologist before selection. This sample stems from a study of spatial heterogeneity in lung cancer (dated by TCRdb to about 2019). Broadly, across the study: Beta-chain transcripts were consistently detected in greater numbers than alpha-chain transcripts, which likely reflected higher beta-chain transcript abundance. In tumor regions, TCR transcript counts showed a strong correlation with a T cell transcriptional module score from matched bulk RNA-seq. In the raw uncorrected reads, each unique combination of TCR and UMI appeared more than ten times on average. In non-small cell lung cancer, the study quantitatively compared TCR alpha and beta repertoires across several tumor regions, matched nontumor lung, and blood. TCR repertoire features were related to nonsynonymous mutation counts determined by whole-exome sequencing of tumor tissue. At surgery, both alpha and beta chains were TCR-sequenced in some 220 tumor regions, fewer than 85 matched nontumor lung samples and a few dozen PBMC samples.

Summary of the overall study and its limitations: The tumor nonsynonymous mutation count correlated with the number of expanded intratumoral alpha and beta TCRs. Additional single-cell paired TCR alpha and beta sequencing was considered necessary to confirm, at a functional level, the hypothesis that regional TCRs recognize regional mutations. Estimated TCR-seq coverage of tumor T cells was only roughly 7% for alpha chains and about 13% for beta chains. Counts of ubiquitous and regional expanded TCRs correlated with counts of ubiquitous and regional nonsynonymous mutations, respectively.

The method behind the library was 5' RACE. The sequencer listed for this sample is NextSeq 500. To allow correction of PCR and sequencing errors, the TCR library protocol tagged every TCR cDNA molecule with a unique molecular identifier. Regarding the original processing steps: TCR identification, UMI-based error correction and CDR3 extraction were all carried out with Decombinator tools. Expanded TCRs were defined as those above a frequency of 2 per 1,000, corresponding to the top 1% of the tumor frequency distribution. Expanded tumor TCRs were classed as regional if statistically deemed absent (corrected P<0.05) from at least one tumor region, otherwise ubiquitous. Renyi diversity was calculated using the R vegan package after each repertoire was subsampled 100 times to 5,000 TCRs. To build CDR3 similarity networks, amino acid triplet string-kernel similarity was used, and CDR3s were connected when their pairwise similarity was above 0.82. The public reads were quality trimmed at Q25 with fastp and then assembled into clones with MiXCR by TCRdb, keeping productive beta chains. Records with the same CDR3 protein are collapsed into one entry carrying the most frequent genes and DNA. The V and J calls, along with clone size, are taken from TCRdb and not from the paper's own processing. A total of 7,000 to 8,500 distinct CDR3 sequences appear in this sample, 8.5% to 9.5% of them only once. The ten top clones hold over 7.5% of the sample.

CDR1 and CDR2 are read off the germline V gene (reference sequence) as SGHNT and YYREEE. The cysteine opens and the phenylalanine closes a CDR3 of 17 amino acids. Only CDR3 DNA remains: 51 bases, in frame from the first base. For this chain, trimming is 4 bases at the V end and 4 bases at the J end, and the number of junction bases without a gene match is 14. The sequence is built from TRBV5-4 and TRBJ2-5; 9 bases in the middle match TRBD1. The source material was lung tumor tissue, sampled at surgery. This clonotype was obtained from a male donor with early-stage non-small cell lung cancer. DNA sequence: TGTGCCAGCAGCCCGACCTACAGGACAGGGGTTACAGAGACCCAGTACTTC. Its translation reads: CASSPTYRTGVTETQYF.